This record covers a single T cell receptor (beta chain). Only in-frame clones appear in the TCRdb table, and some are missing; sequencing was by immunoSEQ multiplex PCR. The sample holds 95,000 to 110,000 clones, 80% to 85% seen once. CDR3 length: 17 residues. Germline V gene sequence: CDR1 SGDLS, CDR2 YYNGEE. Germline trimming cut 3 bases from V and 2 bases from J; bases unmatched to any gene: 13. The data derive from a study of blood T cell repertoires in COVID-19. Input material: peripheral blood. The chain carries TRBV9 and TRBJ2-7; 8 positions match TRBD1. This TCR came from a man between 70 and 80 years old with acute or convalescent COVID-19. The CDR3 DNA follows: TGTGCCAGCAGCGCTCAAATCTCACCAGGGGGCGCCTACGAGCAGTACTTC. This encodes CASSAQISPGGAYEQYF.